This is a list of T cell receptor beta chains from one sample in a study of PD-L1 blockade in urothelial cancer. Method: immunoSEQ multiplex PCR; TCRdb's copy keeps in-frame clones and lacks some. The data show approximately 100,000 clones, about 91% seen once. Sample: PBMCs, taken around atezolizumab (anti-PD-L1) treatment. The receptors were gathered from a woman older than 75 with urothelial cancer. Each CDR3 is given with its conserved first and last residue. Each record gives: V gene, J gene, clone size, CDR3 protein. Where a row states a size, it is once, few, many or the class of an expanded clone; other rows omit it.

TRBV19,TRBJ2-2,.,CASQGDTGELFF
TRBV11-2,TRBJ1-1,.,CASSSGQGRRDEAFF
TRBV25-1,TRBJ2-3,.,CASTTTGRTDTQYF
TRBV10-1,TRBJ2-7,.,CASSESSGRLGEQYF
TRBV6-6,TRBJ1-5,.,CASSYPENQPQHF
TRBV11-2,TRBJ2-1,once,CASSLSSAGNEQFF
TRBV28,TRBJ1-5,.,CASSFGAGTGDYQPQHF
TRBV5-1,TRBJ2-2,.,CASSKDRGDTGELFF
TRBV7-8,TRBJ1-3,.,CASSLYRGGASGNTIYF
TRBV19,TRBJ1-2,.,CASSTSGTGYNYGYTF
TRBV30,TRBJ1-1,.,CAWSLTVAGEAFF
TRBV19,TRBJ2-3,.,CATTLGGRTDTQYF
TRBV30,TRBJ1-6,.,CAWSPGQGGSPLHF
TRBV11-2,TRBJ2-3,once,CASSPNTDTQYF
TRBV9,TRBJ1-2,.,CASSVVDRAYGYTF
TRBV4-1,TRBJ2-6,.,CASSQEGTALSGANVLTF
TRBV5-1,TRBJ2-1,.,CASSLAITSGYNEQFF